Below are 16 T cell receptor beta chains sequenced from a single sample in a study of blood T cell repertoires in COVID-19. Clones were sequenced by immunoSEQ multiplex PCR, and TCRdb holds only the in-frame ones, with some missing. The sample yields approximately 25,000 clones, about 72% seen once. Sample: peripheral blood. All receptors derive from a woman older than 75 with acute or convalescent COVID-19.

The V call is TRBV5-1, the J call TRBJ2-7, with 8 bases identical to TRBD2. The CDR3 runs 14 residues. V was clipped by 0 bases and J by 3 bases; unmatched bases: 2. Germline values: CDR1 SGHRS, CDR2 YFSETQ. CDR3 in DNA: TGCGCCAGCAGCTTGGACGGGGGGGACTACGAGCAGTACTTC. Protein sequence: CASSLDGGDYEQYF.

The chain is built from TRBV19 and TRBJ2-3; D not resolved. Trimming took off 0 bases at V and 2 bases at J, with 9 bases between the two ends. Germline CDR1 LNHDA, CDR2 SQIVND (reference sequence). CDR3 length equals 15 residues. The CDR3 DNA follows: TGTGCCAGTAGTATAGAGGTCGGTATCACAGATACGCAGTATTTT. Encoded protein: CASSIEVGITDTQYF.

The V gene is TRBV27, the J gene TRBJ1-6; D unresolved. Germline V gives CDR1 MNHEY, CDR2 SMNVEV (reference sequence). V lost 2 bases and J lost 12, with 14 bases in between. The CDR3 runs to 14 residues. CDR3 region: CASSLTGESEPLHF. CDR3 nucleotides: TGTGCCAGCAGTTTAACCGGGGAGAGTGAACCCCTCCACTTT.

This clone was detected a few times. The chain combines TRBV23-1 with TRBJ1-6; D gene unclear. TRBV23-1 is identified as an open reading frame with a role that is uncertain. Trimming took 8 bases from V and 11 from J, leaving 13 bases between them. The CDR3 runs 12 residues. CDR3 protein: CASVRVTPPLHF. CDR3 nucleotide sequence: TGCGCCAGCGTCCGGGTTACTCCACCCCTCCACTTT.

This chain connects TRBV5-1 to TRBJ2-7; 10 positions match TRBD2. V gave up 3 bases and J gave up 0 bases; unmatched junction bases: 6. The CDR3 runs 16 residues. Germline values: CDR1 SGHRS, CDR2 YFSETQ. CDR3 coding DNA: TGCGCCAGCAGCTCCCTACTAGCGGGGTCCTCCTACGAGCAGTACTTC. Residues: CASSSLLAGSSYEQYF.

This clone occurred a few times. This sequence joins TRBV2 and TRBJ2-3, with 12 bases identical to TRBD1. V lost 11 bases to trimming and J lost 4 bases; unmatched junction nucleotides: 10. Germline lookup yields CDR1 SNHLY and CDR2 FYNNEI. This CDR3 has 15 residues. CDR3 sequence: CAGKTGTGGPDTQYF. The DNA for the CDR3 is TGTGCCGGGAAGACCGGGACAGGGGGCCCAGATACGCAGTATTTT.

The V and J genes are TRBV12-3 or TRBV12-4 and TRBJ2-5; D unresolved. This CDR3 comprises 13 residues. Between the trimmed V and J ends, which lost 2 bases and 4 bases, there was a span of 8 bases. The CDR3 sequence: CASSLTGLETQYF. DNA of the CDR3: TGTGCCAGCAGTTTAACCGGGTTAGAGACCCAGTACTTC.

This clone was counted between two and nine times. The chain is built from TRBV10-3 and TRBJ2-7; maybe TRBD1 (6 bases). The length of the CDR3 is 13 residues. The V and J ends lost 3 bases and 9 bases respectively, with 15 bases between them. CDR1 and CDR2 (germline): ENHRY, SYGVKD. This CDR3 reads CAISDRGPYGQYF. For the CDR3, the DNA is TGTGCCATCAGTGACAGGGGTCCCTATGGGCAGTACTTC.

This chain connects TRBV2 to TRBJ2-5; possible D gene TRBD2, 5 bases. Germline V CDR1 and CDR2: SNHLY, FYNNEI. Trimming took 6 bases from V and 2 from J, leaving 10 bases between them. The CDR3 spans 13 residues. The CDR3 region is CASRPTRQETQYF. In DNA form, the CDR3 reads TGTGCCAGCAGGCCAACTAGGCAAGAGACCCAGTACTTC.

The chain uses TRBV5-1 and TRBJ2-5, with no clear D. CDR1 is SGHRS, CDR2 YFSETQ, per germline. V gave up 4 bases and J gave up 1 base, with 2 bases separating them. The CDR3 is 11 amino acids. The CDR3 DNA is TGCGCCAGCAGCCTCCAAGAGACCCAGTACTTC. Protein product: CASSLQETQYF. The variable domain in full, completed from reference TRBV5-1 and TRBJ2-5, reads KAGVTQTPRYLIKTRGQQVTLSCSPISGHRSVSWYQQTPGQGLQFLFEYFSETQRNKGNFPGRFSGRQFSNSRSEMNVSTLELGDSALYLCASSLQETQYFGPGTRLLVL.

This clone was counted only a few times. This chain joins TRBV7-2 and TRBJ1-4, with TRBD1 identical over 7 bases. There are 16 residues in the CDR3. The germline V gene has CDR1 SGHTA and CDR2 FQGNSA. Unmatched junction bases numbered 6, after V lost 1 base and J lost 4 bases. In DNA form, the CDR3 reads TGTGCCAGCAGCTTAGTTTTACAGGGGCATAATGAAAAACTGTTTTTT. Translating gives CASSLVLQGHNEKLFF.

V usage is TRBV11-2 and J usage is TRBJ1-1, with TRBD1 as a possible D gene (6 bases). The germline V gene has CDR1 SGHAT and CDR2 FQNNGV. CDR3 length equals 15 residues. Trimming removed 4 bases at V and 1 base at J, with 13 bases between. DNA for the CDR3: TGTGCCAGCAGCTGGAACAGGGTGGAGAACACTGAAGCTTTCTTT. This encodes CASSWNRVENTEAFF. Using reference TRBV11-2 and TRBJ1-1 for the parts outside the CDR3, the full variable domain is EAGVAQSPRYKIIEKRQSVAFWCNPISGHATLYWYQQILGQGPKLLIQFQNNGVVDDSQLPKDRFSAERLKGVDSTLKIQPAKLEDSAVYLCASSWNRVENTEAFFGQGTRLTVV.

The rearrangement uses TRBV5-4 and TRBJ2-3; TRBD2 might be the D (6 bases). CDR1 is SGHNT, CDR2 YYREEE, per germline (reference sequence). The CDR3 spans 19 residues. The ends were cut back, 0 bases at V and 0 bases at J, with 20 bases in the middle. The CDR3 coding sequence is TGTGCCAGCAGCTTGGGGCTAGCGCCCACCACATTAAGCACAGATACGCAGTATTTT. It translates to CASSLGLAPTTLSTDTQYF.

V gene TRBV4-2 combines with J gene TRBJ2-1, with 7 nucleotides matching TRBD2. CDR1 and CDR2 (germline): LGHNA, YNFKEQ. The CDR3 length is 15 residues. The V segment lost 2 bases and the J segment 4 bases; nucleotides outside the gene matches: 5. Written as DNA, the CDR3 is TGTGCCAGCAGCCAAATCGCGGGGGAATACAATGAGCAGTTCTTC. This codes for CASSQIAGEYNEQFF.

The chain couples TRBV5-6 to TRBJ1-2; no clear D gene. The CDR3 covers 11 residues. Germline V gives CDR1 SGHDT, CDR2 YYEEEE. The germline V and J ends were trimmed by 6 bases and 12 bases, with 15 bases remaining between them. This chain's CDR3 is CASTGLTTHTF. The DNA of the CDR3 is TGTGCCAGCACCGGACTGACTACTCACACCTTC.

This clone was counted only a few times. The rearrangement joins TRBV28 to TRBJ2-1; 13 nucleotides align to TRBD2. The V gene end was trimmed by 6 bases and the J gene end by 0 bases; junction bases not matched to a gene: 8. CDR1 is MDHEN, CDR2 SYDVKM, per germline. The CDR3 covers 18 residues. The chain's CDR3 is CASSPQTSGGSSYNEQFF. In DNA form, the CDR3 reads TGTGCCAGCAGCCCACAGACTAGCGGGGGGTCCTCCTACAATGAGCAGTTCTTC.